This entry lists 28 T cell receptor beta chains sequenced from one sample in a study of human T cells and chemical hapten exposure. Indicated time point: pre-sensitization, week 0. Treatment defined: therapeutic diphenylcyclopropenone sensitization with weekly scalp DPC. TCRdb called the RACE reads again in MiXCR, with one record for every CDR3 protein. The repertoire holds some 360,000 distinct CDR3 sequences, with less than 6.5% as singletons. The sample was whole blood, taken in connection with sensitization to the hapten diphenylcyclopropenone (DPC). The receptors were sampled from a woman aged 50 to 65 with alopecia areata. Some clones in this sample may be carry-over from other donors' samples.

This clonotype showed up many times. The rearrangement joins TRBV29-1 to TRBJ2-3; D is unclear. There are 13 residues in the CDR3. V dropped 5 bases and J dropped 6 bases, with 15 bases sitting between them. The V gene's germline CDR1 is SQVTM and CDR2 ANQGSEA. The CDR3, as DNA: TGCAGCGTTCGAAGCCCCGCGGAGGATACGCAGTATTTT. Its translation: CSVRSPAEDTQYF.

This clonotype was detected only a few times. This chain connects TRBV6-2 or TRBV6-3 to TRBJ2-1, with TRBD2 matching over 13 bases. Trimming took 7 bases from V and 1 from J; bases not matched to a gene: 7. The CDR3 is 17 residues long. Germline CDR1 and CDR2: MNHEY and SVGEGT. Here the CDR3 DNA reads TGTGCCAGCACCTCAGGGACTAGCGGGATTTCCTACAATGAGCAGTTCTTC. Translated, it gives CASTSGTSGISYNEQFF.

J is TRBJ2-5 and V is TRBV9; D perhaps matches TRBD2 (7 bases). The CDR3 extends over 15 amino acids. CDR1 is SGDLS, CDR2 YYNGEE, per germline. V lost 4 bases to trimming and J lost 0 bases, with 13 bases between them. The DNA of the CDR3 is TGTGCCAGCAGCCGAGGCGGGGGCTACCAAGAGACCCAGTACTTC. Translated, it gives CASSRGGGYQETQYF.

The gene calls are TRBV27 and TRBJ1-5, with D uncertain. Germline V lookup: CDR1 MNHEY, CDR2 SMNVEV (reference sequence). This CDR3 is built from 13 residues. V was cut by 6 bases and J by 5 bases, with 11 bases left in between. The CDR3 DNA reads TGTGCCAGCAGCGTAGGGAGCTATCAGCCCCAGCATTTT. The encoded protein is CASSVGSYQPQHF.

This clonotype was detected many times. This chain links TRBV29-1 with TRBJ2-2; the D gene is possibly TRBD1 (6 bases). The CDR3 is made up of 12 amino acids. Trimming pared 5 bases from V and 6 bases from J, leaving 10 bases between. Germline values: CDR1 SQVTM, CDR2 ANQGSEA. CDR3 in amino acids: CSVMTGPGELFF. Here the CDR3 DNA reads TGCAGCGTTATGACAGGTCCCGGGGAGCTGTTTTTT.

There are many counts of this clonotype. The CDR3 sequence: CSVEANTQYF. CDR3 nucleotides: TGCAGCGTCGAGGCGAATACGCAGTATTTT. The gene calls are TRBV29-1 and TRBJ2-3; D is unresolved. Trimming pared 6 bases from V and 7 bases from J, leaving 8 bases between. The CDR3 runs to 10 residues. Per the germline V gene, CDR1 is SQVTM and CDR2 is ANQGSEA.

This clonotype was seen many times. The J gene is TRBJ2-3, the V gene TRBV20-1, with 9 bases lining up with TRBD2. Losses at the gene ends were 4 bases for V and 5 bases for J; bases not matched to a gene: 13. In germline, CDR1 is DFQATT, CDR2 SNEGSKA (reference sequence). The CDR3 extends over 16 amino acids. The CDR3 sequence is CSATSLGAGGEDTQYF. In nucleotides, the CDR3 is TGCAGTGCTACCTCCTTAGGAGCGGGAGGTGAAGATACGCAGTATTTT.

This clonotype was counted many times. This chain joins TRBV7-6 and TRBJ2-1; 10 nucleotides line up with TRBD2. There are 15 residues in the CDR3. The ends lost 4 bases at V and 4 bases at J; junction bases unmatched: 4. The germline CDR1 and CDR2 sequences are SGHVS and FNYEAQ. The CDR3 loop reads CASSSGTSVYNEQFF. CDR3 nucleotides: TGTGCCAGCAGCTCCGGGACTAGCGTGTACAATGAGCAGTTCTTC.

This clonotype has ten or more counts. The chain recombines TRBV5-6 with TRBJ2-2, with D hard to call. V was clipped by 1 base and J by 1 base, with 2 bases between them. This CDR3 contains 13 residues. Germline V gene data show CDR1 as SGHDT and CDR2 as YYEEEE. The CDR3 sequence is CASSLMNTGELFF. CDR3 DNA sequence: TGTGCCAGCAGCTTGATGAACACCGGGGAGCTGTTTTTT.

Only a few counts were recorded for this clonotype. The CDR3, as DNA: TGCAGTGCTAGGGAACTCTACGAGCAGTACTTC. Amino acids: CSARELYEQYF. V is TRBV20-1 and J is TRBJ2-7; D is uncertain. The V gene lost 3 bases and the J gene lost 3 bases, with 6 bases spanning the gap. Per the germline V gene, CDR1 is DFQATT and CDR2 is SNEGSKA (reference sequence). There are 11 residues in the CDR3.

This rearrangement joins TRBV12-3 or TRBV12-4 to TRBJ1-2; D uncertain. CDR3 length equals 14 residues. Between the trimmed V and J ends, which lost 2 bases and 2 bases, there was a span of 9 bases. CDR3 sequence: CASSLSPANYGYTF. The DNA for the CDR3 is TGTGCCAGCAGTTTAAGTCCGGCAAACTATGGCTACACCTTC.

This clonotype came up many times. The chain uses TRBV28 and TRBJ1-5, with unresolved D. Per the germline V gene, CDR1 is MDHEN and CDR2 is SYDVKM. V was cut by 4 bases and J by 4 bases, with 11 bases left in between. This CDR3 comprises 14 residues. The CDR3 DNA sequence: TGTGCCAGCAGTTATCCCCTGGGGAATCAGCCCCAGCATTTT. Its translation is CASSYPLGNQPQHF.

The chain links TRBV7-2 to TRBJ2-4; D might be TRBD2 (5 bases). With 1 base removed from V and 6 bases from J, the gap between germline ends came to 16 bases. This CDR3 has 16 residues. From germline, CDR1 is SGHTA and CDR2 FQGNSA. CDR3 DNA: TGTGCCAGCAGCTTAGAAGAGTCCCCAGGAGGAAACATTCAGTACTTC. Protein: CASSLEESPGGNIQYF.

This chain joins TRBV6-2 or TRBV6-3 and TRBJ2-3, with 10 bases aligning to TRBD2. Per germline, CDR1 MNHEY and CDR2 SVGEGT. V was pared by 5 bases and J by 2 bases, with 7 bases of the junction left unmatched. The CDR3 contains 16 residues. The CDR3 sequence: CASSLLAGSPTDTQYF. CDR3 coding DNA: TGTGCCAGCAGTCTACTAGCGGGATCACCCACAGATACGCAGTATTTT.

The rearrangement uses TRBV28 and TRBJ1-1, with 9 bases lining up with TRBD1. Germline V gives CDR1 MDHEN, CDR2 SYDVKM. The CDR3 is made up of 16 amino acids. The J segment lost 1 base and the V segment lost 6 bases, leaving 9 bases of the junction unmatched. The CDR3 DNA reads TGTGCCAGCAGCCCCCTCCAGACAGGGGGGAACACTGAAGCTTTCTTT. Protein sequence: CASSPLQTGGNTEAFF.

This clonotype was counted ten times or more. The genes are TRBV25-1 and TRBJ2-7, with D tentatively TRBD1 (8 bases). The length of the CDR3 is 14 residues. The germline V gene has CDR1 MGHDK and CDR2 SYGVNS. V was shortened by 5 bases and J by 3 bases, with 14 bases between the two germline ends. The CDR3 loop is CASSSTGGVYEQYF. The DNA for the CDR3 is TGTGCCAGCAGTTCCACAGGGGGGGTCTACGAGCAGTACTTC.

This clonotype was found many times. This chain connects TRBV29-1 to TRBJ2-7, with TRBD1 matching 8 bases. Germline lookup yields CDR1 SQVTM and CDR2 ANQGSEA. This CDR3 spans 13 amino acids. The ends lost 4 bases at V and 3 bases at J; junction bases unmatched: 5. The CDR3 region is CSVAGTGLYEQYF. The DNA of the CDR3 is TGCAGCGTTGCCGGGACAGGACTCTACGAGCAGTACTTC.

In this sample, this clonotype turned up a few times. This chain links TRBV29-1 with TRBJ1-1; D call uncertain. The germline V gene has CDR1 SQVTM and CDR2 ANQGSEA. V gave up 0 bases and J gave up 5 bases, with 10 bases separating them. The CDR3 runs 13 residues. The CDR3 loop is CSVEDRSATEAFF. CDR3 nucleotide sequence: TGCAGCGTTGAAGATAGGTCTGCGACTGAAGCTTTCTTT. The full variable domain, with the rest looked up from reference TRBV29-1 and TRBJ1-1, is SAVISQKPSRDICQRGTSLTIQCQVDSQVTMMFWYRQQPGQSLTLIATANQGSEATYESGFVIDKFPISRPNLTFSTLTVSNMSPEDSSIYLCSVEDRSATEAFFGQGTRLTVV.

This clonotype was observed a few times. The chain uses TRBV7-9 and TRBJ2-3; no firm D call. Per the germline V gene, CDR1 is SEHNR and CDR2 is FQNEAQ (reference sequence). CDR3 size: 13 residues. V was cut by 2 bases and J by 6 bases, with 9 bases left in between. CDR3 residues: CASSLTPADTQYF. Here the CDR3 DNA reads TGTGCCAGCAGCTTAACACCAGCGGATACGCAGTATTTT.

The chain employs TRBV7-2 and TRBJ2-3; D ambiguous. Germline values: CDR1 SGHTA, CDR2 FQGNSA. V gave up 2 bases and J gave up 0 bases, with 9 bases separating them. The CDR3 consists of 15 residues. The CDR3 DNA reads TGTGCCAGCAGCTTAAGGGCCCTCAGCACAGATACGCAGTATTTT. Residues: CASSLRALSTDTQYF.

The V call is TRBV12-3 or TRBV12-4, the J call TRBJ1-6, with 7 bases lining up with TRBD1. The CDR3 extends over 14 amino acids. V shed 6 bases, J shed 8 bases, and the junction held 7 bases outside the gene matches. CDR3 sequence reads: CASSQTGPDSPLHF. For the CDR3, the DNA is TGTGCCAGCAGCCAGACAGGGCCTGATTCACCCCTCCACTTT.

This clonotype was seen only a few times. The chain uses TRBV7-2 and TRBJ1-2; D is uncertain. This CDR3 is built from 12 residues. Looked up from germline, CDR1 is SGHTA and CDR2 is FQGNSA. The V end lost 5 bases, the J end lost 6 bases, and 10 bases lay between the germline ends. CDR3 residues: CASSLRADGYTF. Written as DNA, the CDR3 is TGTGCCAGCAGCCTACGGGCTGATGGCTACACCTTC.

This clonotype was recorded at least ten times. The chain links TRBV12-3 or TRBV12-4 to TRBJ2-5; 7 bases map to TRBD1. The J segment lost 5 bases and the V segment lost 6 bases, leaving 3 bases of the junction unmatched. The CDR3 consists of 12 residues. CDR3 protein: CASRLQGETQYF. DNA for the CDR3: TGTGCCAGCAGACTACAGGGGGAGACCCAGTACTTC.

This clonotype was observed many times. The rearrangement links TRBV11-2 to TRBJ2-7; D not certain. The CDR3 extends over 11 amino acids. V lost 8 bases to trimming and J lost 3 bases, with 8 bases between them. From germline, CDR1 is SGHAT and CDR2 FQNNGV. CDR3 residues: CASSENYEQYF. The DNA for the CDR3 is TGTGCCAGCTCAGAGAACTACGAGCAGTACTTC.

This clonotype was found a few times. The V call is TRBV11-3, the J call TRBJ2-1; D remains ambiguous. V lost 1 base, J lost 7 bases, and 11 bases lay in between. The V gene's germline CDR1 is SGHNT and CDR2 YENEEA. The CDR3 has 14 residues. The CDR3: CASSLGGIRNEQFF. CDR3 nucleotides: TGTGCCAGCAGCTTAGGCGGTATTCGGAATGAGCAGTTCTTC.

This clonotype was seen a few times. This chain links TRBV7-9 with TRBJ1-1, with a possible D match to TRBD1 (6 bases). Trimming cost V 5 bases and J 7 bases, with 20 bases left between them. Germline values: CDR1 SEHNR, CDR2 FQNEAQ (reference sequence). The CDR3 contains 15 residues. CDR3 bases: TGTGCCAGCAGCCATAGCCTCCTGACAGGATATGAAGCTTTCTTT. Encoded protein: CASSHSLLTGYEAFF.

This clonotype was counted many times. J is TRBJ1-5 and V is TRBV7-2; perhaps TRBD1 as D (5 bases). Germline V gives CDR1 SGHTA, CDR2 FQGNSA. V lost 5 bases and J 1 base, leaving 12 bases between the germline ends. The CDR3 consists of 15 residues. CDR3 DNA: TGTGCCAGCAGCATGCCGGGACTAAGCAATCAGCCCCAGCATTTT. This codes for CASSMPGLSNQPQHF.

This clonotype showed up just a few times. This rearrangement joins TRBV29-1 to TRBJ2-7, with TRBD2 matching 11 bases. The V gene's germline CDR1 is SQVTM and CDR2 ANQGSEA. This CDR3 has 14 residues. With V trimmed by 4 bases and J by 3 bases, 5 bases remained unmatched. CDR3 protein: CSVVLAGGYYEQYF. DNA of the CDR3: TGCAGCGTTGTTCTAGCGGGAGGTTACTACGAGCAGTACTTC.